The entry that follows covers one TCR beta chain sequence. The data were obtained in a study of blood T cell repertoires in COVID-19. Study-wide context: Donors in the United States, Italy and Spain gave samples during acute or convalescent COVID-19. PBMCs, B-cell-depleted T cells, or T cells were the source of the cDNA or gDNA that made up the material.

Under the authors' procedure: How many nucleated cells were present was estimated from reference gene primer amplification. Assay: immunoSEQ multiplex PCR; the TCRdb copy retains only in-frame clones and omits some. V, J and clone size reflect that table, while D and trimming were determined from the DNA. This table holds approximately 300,000 clones, about 90% found once. Sequenced input: peripheral blood. The TCR originated in a man aged 18 to 29 who had recovered from COVID-19.

The CDR3 loop reads CASSYRGANTEAFF. The CDR3 nucleotides read TGTGCCAGCAGTTACCGGGGGGCTAACACTGAAGCTTTCTTT. The genes are TRBV6-5 and TRBJ1-1, with D tentatively TRBD1 (6 bases). From germline, CDR1 is MNHEY and CDR2 SVGAGI. V lost 2 bases and J 2 bases, leaving 9 bases between the germline ends. The CDR3 runs 14 residues.